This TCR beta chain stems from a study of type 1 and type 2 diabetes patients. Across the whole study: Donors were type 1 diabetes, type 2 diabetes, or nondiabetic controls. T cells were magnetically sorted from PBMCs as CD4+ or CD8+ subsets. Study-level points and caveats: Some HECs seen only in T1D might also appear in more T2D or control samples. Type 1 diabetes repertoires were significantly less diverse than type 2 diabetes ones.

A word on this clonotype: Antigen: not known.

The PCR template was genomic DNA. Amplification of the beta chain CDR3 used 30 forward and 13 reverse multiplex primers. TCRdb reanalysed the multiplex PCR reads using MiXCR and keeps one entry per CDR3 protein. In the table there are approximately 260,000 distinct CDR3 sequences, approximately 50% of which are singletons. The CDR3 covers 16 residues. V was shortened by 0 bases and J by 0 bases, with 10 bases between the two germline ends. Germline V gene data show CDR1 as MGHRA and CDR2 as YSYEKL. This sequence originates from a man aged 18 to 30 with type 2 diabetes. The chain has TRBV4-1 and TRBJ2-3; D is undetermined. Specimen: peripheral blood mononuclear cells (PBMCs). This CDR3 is CASSQDRVVSTDTQYF. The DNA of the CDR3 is TGCGCCAGCAGCCAAGATCGGGTTGTCAGCACAGATACGCAGTATTTT.